This is a list of T cell receptor beta chains from one sample in a study of coeliac disease. Libraries were prepared by immunoSEQ multiplex PCR; TCRdb keeps only in-frame clonotypes and omits some of them. The data hold 6,000 to 8,000 clones, with around 60% observed a single time. The sample comprised lamina propria lymphocytes from the gut. All receptors derive from a woman aged 55-70 years with active celiac disease. Both conserved end residues are trimmed from each CDR3. The D gene is left open where the match is weak.

CDR3 length	V gene	D gene	J gene	CDR3 protein
11	TRBV5-6	.	TRBJ2-7	ASSLIGSNEQY
14	TRBV7-2	.	TRBJ1-3	ASSLAGGSNGNTIY
11	TRBV5-6	.	TRBJ2-7	ASSLLYRDEQY
9	TRBV28	.	TRBJ1-2	ASRTAYGYT
11	TRBV6-5	TRBD1	TRBJ2-1	ASTSTGGNEQF
12	TRBV14	.	TRBJ2-1	ASSQELVVREQF
12	TRBV7-2	TRBD2	TRBJ2-1	ASSWRGAYNEQF
11	TRBV6-1	.	TRBJ1-1	ASSVQGNTEAF
11	TRBV27	.	TRBJ2-5	ASKRGGHETQY
13	TRBV5-4	TRBD1	TRBJ1-1	ASSNGQGKNTEAF
13	TRBV5-1	TRBD2	TRBJ2-1	ASSSLAGGYNEQF
12	TRBV4-2	.	TRBJ1-5	ASSQPFLNQPQH
13	TRBV6-5	TRBD2	TRBJ2-3	ATGSGRRGADTQY
13	TRBV30	TRBD2	TRBJ2-7	AWSPPGTSIGEQY
11	TRBV6-1	.	TRBJ1-1	ASTATGMGGAF
10	TRBV5-1	.	TRBJ2-7	ASSGVGVEQY
14	TRBV19	.	TRBJ2-7	ASSIDLRYSSYEQY
13	TRBV19	.	TRBJ1-2	ASSPRGGGSYGYT
11	TRBV5-1	.	TRBJ2-7	ASSSDGSYEQY
14	TRBV18	TRBD1	TRBJ1-5	ASSRGQATSNQPQH
17	TRBV5-4	TRBD1	TRBJ1-5	ASSLGMGQGPYSNQPQH
14	TRBV6-5	.	TRBJ1-6	ASSYSKAGAISPLH
13	TRBV4-3	.	TRBJ1-4	ASSQEPGYNEKLF
13	TRBV4-3	.	TRBJ2-7	ASSQDLFTGSEQY
12	TRBV7-9	TRBD2	TRBJ2-5	ASSILAGEETQY
12	TRBV2	TRBD1	TRBJ2-1	ASSEQGAYNEQF
12	TRBV11-2	.	TRBJ1-1	ASSSRAGISEAF
13	TRBV2	.	TRBJ1-4	ASSEMTTGVEKLF